This record concerns one T cell receptor (beta chain) sequence. Which antigen it targets is not known. Per-nucleotide qualities are absent, and no much larger clonotype sits a single base away. Library construction relied on UMI-ligation and nested PCR. The beta constant-region primer was an equimolar mix of two oligonucleotides covering both TRBC1 and TRBC2. Four rounds of PCR were used to amplify ligated cDNA, with nested alpha and beta constant-region primers being used together with the SP2 primer. A single-stranded oligonucleotide bearing the SP2 primer plus a 12-nucleotide UMI was ligated onto the 3' end of the cDNA by T4 RNA ligase 1. Incubation of the ligation reaction was carried out at 16 degrees C for roughly 19-24 hours. PCR2 was typically performed as a SYBR Green qPCR and was stopped at a predetermined threshold so that over-amplification was prevented. Every purification after the first one was done using Agencourt AMPure XP magnetic beads. Library quantification was done by Qubit, followed by a TapeStation check on which the main peak was expected at around 650 bp. Sequencing of the pooled libraries was done on an Illumina MiSeq using v2 2x251 paired-end kits, which typically yielded about 1-2 million reads per sample. Each sample's library went into the pool at about 4 nM, and roughly 4.5-8% PhiX was added to help with cluster recognition. In the paper's pipeline: V and J genes were assigned to Demultiplexor-processed FASTQ reads by Decombinator through tag matching, with a single base-pair mismatch being allowed. Collapsinator used UMIs to correct both sequencing errors and frequency errors arising from PCR heterogeneity. CDR3Translator translated TCRs and extracted CDR3s from the conserved cysteine to the FGXG phenylalanine, flagging non-productive sequences. Gini, Shannon entropy and inverse Simpson indices were calculated on repertoires subsampled to equal numbers of UMI-defined TCRs. Power-law fits to clonotype abundance distributions were performed by maximum likelihood within the linear range. For one naive CD8 sample, the pipeline and MIGEC produced similar UMI counts, unique TCR numbers and clonal distributions. A set of several thousand CMV-associated CDR3 sequences, compiled from VDJdb and a published dataset, was used to search the repertoires. TCRdb applied fastp at Q25 and MiXCR to the public reads, then kept only in-frame beta chains. Under each unique CDR3 protein, matching rows form one entry showing the most common genes and DNA. The V and J calls come from TCRdb's annotation, not from the publication. In all, the sample holds some 110,000 distinct CDR3 sequences, and 36% of those were seen once. The ten most abundant clones make up more than 0.8% of the sample.

As encoded in the germline V gene (reference sequence), CDR1 is MNHEY while CDR2 is SMNVEV. Its CDR3 holds 14 amino acids, cysteine through phenylalanine. This entry keeps only the CDR3 DNA: 42 bases, framed from base 1. The germline V and J ends show losses of 2 bases and 5 bases respectively, and no gene match explains 4 bases of the junction. These data are taken from a study of naive and memory T cell subsets (dated by TCRdb to 2016 to 2017). For context, the study as a whole: The study applied an open-source, UMI-based TCR alpha and beta sequencing pipeline to sorted naive and memory peripheral blood T cell subsets. IgG serology results and the functional CMV T cell responses were in complete agreement. RNA was DNase-treated and reverse transcribed with TCR constant-region primers, mostly using SuperScript III.

TCR alpha and beta chain libraries were amplified separately from the second PCR step onward. CMV status of each donor was established by measuring IFNgamma production from CD4+ T cells after fresh PBMCs were stimulated overnight with CMV viral lysate. Using Miltenyi beads, CD4 T cells were first positively selected, and CD8 T cells were then positively selected from the CD4-negative fraction. After staining for CD3, CD4, CD8, CD45RA, CD27 and a live/dead dye, cells were sorted on a BD Aria II into four subsets based on CD45RA and CD27. Blood came from three healthy volunteers, each fractionated into CD4 and CD8 T cells and then into four differentiation subsets. About 120 ml of peripheral blood was taken from each donor, and PBMC were separated by density-gradient centrifugation on Ficoll-Paque PLUS. Sorted cells were lysed in RLT buffer, after which RNA was extracted using a Qiagen RNeasy kit and stored at -80 degrees C.

What the authors observed across the whole study: Clonotypes were defined as single alpha or beta chain sequences, not paired alpha/beta receptors. In both CD4 and CD8 cells, going from naive through CM, EM and EMRA, the Gini index went up while Shannon and inverse Simpson diversity went down. A power law was followed by TCR abundance, with an exponent that differed between naive and memory subsets but was consistent across the three individuals. No ground truth was available to validate the repertoire findings for the naive and memory subsets. After error correction, only a single occurrence was seen for over 90% of naive TCR sequences, so much steeper abundance distributions were produced than in memory subsets. RNA-based TCR counts may be influenced by expression changes linked to T cell activation and differentiation.

Sequencing was performed on central memory CD4+ T cells from blood. According to the study, the label for this sample's cell subset or site signals: central memory, CD45RA- CD27+. The rearrangement joined TRBV27 to TRBJ2-7; the central 9 bases match TRBD1. This TCR came from a human donor in good health. The base sequence is TGTGCCAGCAGTTTACGGGACAGGGAGGACGAGCAGTACTTC. The translation is CASSLRDREDEQYF.